The source of this T cell receptor beta chain is a study of cytomegalovirus exposure and HLA in healthy donors. The study, taken as a whole, reports: Upon later analysis, HLA-associated TCR beta chains proved more clonally expanded than other, equally common chains. Through in vitro validation, a few CMV-associated chains were shown to be specific for CMV antigens.

J gave up 8 bases and V 5 bases, and 4 bases lay outside the gene matches. The CDR3 is 14 amino acids. Germline V gene sequence: CDR1 LNHDA, CDR2 SQIVND (reference sequence). Notes on this clone: Antigen specificity is unknown.

The PCR made use of 60 Vbeta and 13 Jbeta primers. Produced via immunoSEQ multiplex PCR; TCRdb's table is partial and in-frame only. The table has 95,000 to 150,000 clones, over 75% seen once. V is TRBV19 and J is TRBJ1-4; TRBD1 matches at 11 bases. The clonotype originates from a woman aged 40-49 years in good health and CMV-seropositive. The sample comprised PBMCs. The DNA for the CDR3 is TGTGCCAGTAGTGGGACAGGGGGACGAGAAAAACTGTTTTTT. This translates into CASSGTGGREKLFF.